A single sample is the source of the 26 T cell receptor beta chains below, sequenced in a study of blood T cell repertoires in COVID-19. The table came from immunoSEQ multiplex PCR; TCRdb's copy has only in-frame clones and leaves some out. Seen here are 350,000 to 450,000 clones, 70% to 90% observed once, and the top ten hold 1.5% to 2%. The sequencing input was PBMCs or T cells enriched from blood (not recorded which). The receptors stem from a man aged 40-50 years in a cohort exposed to, infected with or recovered from COVID-19 (not recorded which).

The V call is TRBV10-3, the J call TRBJ2-3; unclear D gene. The CDR3 totals 13 residues. With 4 bases removed from V and 1 base from J, the gap between germline ends came to 6 bases. Looked up from germline, CDR1 is ENHRY and CDR2 is SYGVKD. Here the CDR3 reads CAISVTGTDTQYF. CDR3 nucleotide sequence: TGTGCCATCAGTGTAACAGGCACAGATACGCAGTATTTT.

The rearrangement joins TRBV30 to TRBJ1-5, with 7 positions matching TRBD1. CDR1 GTSNPN and CDR2 SVGIG come from the germline V gene (reference sequence). CDR3 size: 16 residues. J lost 5 bases, V lost 3 bases, and 13 bases had no gene match. The chain's CDR3 is CAWSAHMTGKHQPQHF. The CDR3 DNA is TGTGCCTGGAGCGCTCACATGACAGGGAAGCATCAGCCCCAGCATTTT.

In regard to this clone: Other DNA sequences in the sample encode the same CDR3. J is TRBJ2-5 and V is TRBV10-1; no definite D call. Trimming removed 5 bases at V and 2 bases at J, with 9 bases between. The CDR3 has 13 residues. Germline values: CDR1 WNHNN, CDR2 SYGVQD (reference sequence). CDR3 bases: TGCGCCAGCAGTAGAACCGCGCAAGAGACCCAGTACTTC. Translating gives CASSRTAQETQYF.

The chain uses TRBV19 and TRBJ1-3; perhaps TRBD1 as D (5 bases). V shed 0 bases and J shed 0 bases, with 21 bases lying between them. In germline, CDR1 is LNHDA, CDR2 SQIVND (reference sequence). CDR3 length: 20 residues. CDR3 nucleotide sequence: TGTGCCAGTAGTATAGACCGGGGGATCTCTGGCACGGGCTCTGGAAACACCATATATTTT. Translated, it gives CASSIDRGISGTGSGNTIYF.

The chain links TRBV6-5 to TRBJ1-2, with 10 nucleotides matching TRBD1. Unmatched junction bases numbered 3, after V lost 2 bases and J lost 6 bases. Germline CDR1 is MNHEY and CDR2 is SVGAGI. The CDR3 is 14 residues long. The CDR3 spells CASSYDRGRNGYTF. The CDR3 nucleotides are TGTGCCAGCAGTTACGACAGGGGGCGTAATGGCTACACCTTC.

The rearrangement uses TRBV7-9 and TRBJ2-6; 11 bases are a match to TRBD2. The CDR3 has 19 amino acids. J lost 2 bases, V lost 5 bases, and 11 bases had no gene match. Germline loops: CDR1 SEHNR, CDR2 FQNEAQ (reference sequence). CDR3 nucleotide sequence: TGTGCCAGCAGCCCCCCGGGGGTAGCGGGAGGGCCTGGGGCCAACGTCCTGACTTTC. Encoded protein: CASSPPGVAGGPGANVLTF.

The J gene is TRBJ2-7, the V gene TRBV6-1; 11 bases match TRBD2. The ends lost 4 bases at V and 2 bases at J; junction bases unmatched: 7. The CDR3 has 16 residues. Germline V gene sequence: CDR1 MNHNS, CDR2 SASEGT. CDR3 nucleotide sequence: TGTGCCAGCAGTGGTGGGACTAGCGGAAATACCTACGAGCAGTACTTC. Amino acid sequence: CASSGGTSGNTYEQYF.

The chain combines TRBV3-1 (or the pseudogene TRBV3-2) with TRBJ1-2, with TRBD1 as a possible D gene (5 bases). Trimming shortened V by 0 bases and J by 6 bases, and 11 bases separated the two germline ends. Germline CDR1 reads LGHDT; CDR2 reads YNNKEL (reference sequence). This CDR3 spans 14 amino acids. The CDR3 sequence: CASSQDLSGNGYTF. The CDR3 nucleotides are TGTGCCAGCAGCCAAGATCTCTCAGGGAATGGCTACACCTTC.

V gene TRBV28 combines with J gene TRBJ2-7; 11 bases agree with TRBD2. Per germline, CDR1 MDHEN and CDR2 SYDVKM. The CDR3 has 15 residues. V shed 6 bases, J shed 2 bases, and the junction held 6 bases outside the gene matches. The CDR3 protein is CASRNLAGGPYEQYF. Here the CDR3 DNA reads TGTGCCAGCAGGAATCTAGCGGGAGGTCCCTACGAGCAGTACTTC.

The CDR3 nucleotides read TGTGCCAGCAGCACAACTAGCGGGAGCACAGATACGCAGTATTTT. Translated: CASSTTSGSTDTQYF. The gene calls are TRBV21-1 and TRBJ2-3; the D call of TRBD2 is as the table states it, not checked on the DNA. TRBV21-1 is termed a pseudogene. The CDR3 contains 15 residues.

The chain joins TRBV7-2 to TRBJ1-2, with D possibly being TRBD1 (5 bases). CDR1 SGHTA and CDR2 FQGNSA come from the germline V gene. The CDR3 has 13 residues. The V end lost 5 bases, the J end lost 4 bases, and 11 bases lay between the germline ends. The CDR3 region is CASSAYRTYGYTF. The CDR3 DNA reads as TGTGCCAGCAGCGCCTACAGGACCTATGGCTACACCTTC.

This chain links TRBV7-9 with TRBJ1-1, with D uncertain. Germline V gives CDR1 SEHNR, CDR2 FQNEAQ (reference sequence). V was shortened by 5 bases and J by 10 bases, with 17 bases between the two germline ends. This CDR3 is built from 13 residues. The CDR3 DNA sequence: TGTGCCAGCAGCCGTGGGCCCGCCGAGGGAGCTTTCTTT. Translation: CASSRGPAEGAFF.

The chain carries TRBV7-2 and TRBJ2-7; the match to TRBD2 covers 7 bases. The CDR3 covers 15 residues. V lost 6 bases, J lost 0 bases, and 8 bases stayed unmatched. Germline CDR1 SGHTA, CDR2 FQGNSA. This CDR3 reads CASSTTSASSYEQYF. CDR3 DNA sequence: TGTGCCAGCAGTACAACTAGCGCCAGCTCCTACGAGCAGTACTTC.

The gene calls are TRBV5-4 and TRBJ2-6; 8 nucleotides align to TRBD1. CDR1 and CDR2 (germline): SGHNT, YYREEE (reference sequence). This CDR3 region has 17 residues. The V segment lost 4 bases and the J segment 2 bases; nucleotides outside the gene matches: 8. The CDR3 DNA is TGTGCCAGCAGCATGCGTGGCAGGGGGCCTGGGGCCAACGTCCTGACTTTC. This codes for CASSMRGRGPGANVLTF.

The chain joins TRBV6-5 to TRBJ2-3, with D hard to call. The CDR3 extends over 15 amino acids. Trimming took off 3 bases at V and 1 base at J, with 11 bases between the two ends. Germline CDR1 reads MNHEY; CDR2 reads SVGAGI. CDR3 region: CASSYSLLGTDTQYF. The CDR3 nucleotides read TGTGCCAGCAGTTATTCCCTATTGGGCACAGATACGCAGTATTTT.

V and J are TRBV7-8 and TRBJ2-7, with D tentatively TRBD2 (5 bases). The CDR3 loop spans 13 amino acids. Trimming cost V 3 bases and J 2 bases, with 8 bases left between them. Germline lookup yields CDR1 SGHVS and CDR2 FQNEAQ. CDR3 region: CASSFYGAYEQYF. As DNA, the CDR3 is TGTGCCAGCAGCTTTTACGGGGCCTACGAGCAGTACTTC. The entire variable domain, with the rest obtained from reference TRBV7-8 and TRBJ2-7, is as follows: GAGVSQSPRYKVAKRGQDVALRCDPISGHVSLFWYQQALGQGPEFLTYFQNEAQLDKSGLPSDRFFAERPEGSVSTLKIQRTQQEDSAVYLCASSFYGAYEQYFGPGTRLTVT.

V gene TRBV9 combines with J gene TRBJ1-4, with D possibly matching TRBD1 (6 bases). In germline, CDR1 is SGDLS, CDR2 YYNGEE. The CDR3 is 15 amino acids. V lost 0 bases and J 8 bases, leaving 14 bases between the germline ends. CDR3: CASSVGGGSWEKLFF. Written as DNA, the CDR3 is TGTGCCAGCAGCGTAGGAGGGGGATCGTGGGAAAAACTGTTTTTT.

This clone was seen only once. This CDR3 is CAWSIQGNQPQHF. The CDR3 DNA reads as TGTGCCTGGAGTATACAGGGAAATCAGCCCCAGCATTTT. V and J are TRBV30 and TRBJ1-5, with a possible D match to TRBD1 (6 bases). V gave up 2 bases and J gave up 4 bases, with 9 bases separating them. The CDR3 loop spans 13 amino acids. Germline V gene lookup returns CDR1 GTSNPN and CDR2 SVGIG (reference sequence).

A remark on this clone: The sample has other DNA sequences that encode this CDR3 too. The genes are TRBV30 and TRBJ2-2; D unresolved. Per the germline V gene, CDR1 is GTSNPN and CDR2 is SVGIG (reference sequence). This CDR3 has 13 residues. V was trimmed by 0 bases and J by 6 bases, leaving 8 bases between them. CDR3 residues: CAWSVRSSGELFF. The CDR3 DNA sequence: TGTGCCTGGAGTGTAAGGAGTTCCGGGGAGCTGTTTTTT.

V is TRBV30 and J is TRBJ1-5; TRBD1 might be the D (5 bases). The length of the CDR3 is 15 residues. Trimming shortened V by 1 base and J by 6 bases, and 16 bases separated the two germline ends. Germline CDR1 reads GTSNPN; CDR2 reads SVGIG (reference sequence). In DNA, the CDR3 is TGTGCCTGGAGTGGGGGCGGGGTAAGGCGTCAGCCCCAGCATTTT. Translating gives CAWSGGGVRRQPQHF.

The gene calls are TRBV18 and TRBJ2-1; 13 bases fit TRBD2. This CDR3 is built from 19 residues. Germline V gives CDR1 KGHSH, CDR2 LQKENI. Unmatched junction bases numbered 19, after V lost 5 bases and J lost 9 bases. CDR3 sequence reads: CASSTTGIRTSGRRGEQFF. The CDR3 DNA reads TGTGCCAGCTCAACCACAGGGATACGGACTAGCGGGAGACGCGGTGAGCAGTTCTTC.

The chain uses TRBV5-8 and TRBJ1-2; maybe TRBD1 (6 bases). The CDR3 has 15 amino acids. Germline V lookup: CDR1 SGHTS, CDR2 YDEGEE. V gave up 0 bases and J gave up 5 bases, with 14 bases separating them. The CDR3 is CASSLVTGTSYGYTF. The CDR3 bases are TGTGCCAGCAGCTTGGTGACCGGGACATCTTATGGCTACACCTTC.

The V and J genes are TRBV28 and TRBJ1-4; D may be TRBD1 (5 bases). Germline V gene lookup returns CDR1 MDHEN and CDR2 SYDVKM. Trimming took off 4 bases at V and 7 bases at J, with 10 bases between the two ends. This CDR3 is built from 13 residues. The CDR3 loop is CASSSQGTEKLFF. CDR3 bases: TGTGCCAGCAGTTCGCAGGGAACTGAAAAACTGTTTTTT.

In DNA, the CDR3 is TGTGCCAGCAGTTTTCTTGGGTCCGGGGTTCGATCACCCCTCCACTTT. It is translated as CASSFLGSGVRSPLHF. The chain employs TRBV27 and TRBJ1-6; D is ambiguous. Germline assignment: CDR1 MNHEY and CDR2 SMNVEV (reference sequence). CDR3 length equals 16 residues. V was pared by 3 bases and J by 10 bases, with 19 bases between.

The J gene is TRBJ1-3, the V gene TRBV30; D may be TRBD1 (5 bases). This CDR3 comprises 15 residues. The V end was cut by 3 bases, the J end by 1 base, with 13 bases between. Looked up from germline, CDR1 is GTSNPN and CDR2 is SVGIG (reference sequence). The chain's CDR3 is CAWSEPRGSGNTIYF. The CDR3 coding sequence is TGTGCCTGGAGCGAACCCCGGGGGTCTGGAAACACCATATATTTT.

This chain links TRBV28 with TRBJ2-7; 11 bases map to TRBD2. The V gene's germline CDR1 is MDHEN and CDR2 SYDVKM. The junction had 7 bases not matched to a gene; V was cut back by 5 bases and J by 7 bases. The CDR3 length is 14 residues. The CDR3, as DNA: TGTGCCAGCAGTCTGACTAGCGGGGAAGGGGAGCAGTACTTC. Translating it yields CASSLTSGEGEQYF. Supplemented by reference TRBV28 and TRBJ2-7, the full variable domain reads DVKVTQSSRYLVKRTGEKVFLECVQDMDHENMFWYRQDPGLGLRLIYFSYDVKMKEKGDIPEGYSVSREKKERFSLILESASTNQTSMYLCASSLTSGEGEQYFGPGTRLTVT.